These 19 T cell receptor beta chains share one sample of origin, sequenced in a study of blood T cell repertoires in COVID-19. Data came from immunoSEQ multiplex PCR; TCRdb stores just in-frame clones and leaves some out. This table has about 200,000 clones, roughly 90% appearing once. Sequencing used peripheral blood. The origin of the receptors is a man aged 45-65 years with COVID-19, enrolled during active disease.

V usage is TRBV12-3 or TRBV12-4 and J usage is TRBJ2-7; D not resolved. CDR3 length equals 12 residues. V was clipped by 4 bases and J by 7 bases, with 11 bases between them. CDR3 loop: CASSSLLSEQYF. The CDR3, as DNA: TGTGCCAGCAGTTCTCTGTTGAGTGAGCAGTACTTC.

This chain links TRBV18 with TRBJ1-2, with D hard to call. Per germline, CDR1 KGHSH and CDR2 LQKENI. Trimming pared 2 bases from V and 7 bases from J, leaving 20 bases between. The length of the CDR3 is 16 residues. This CDR3 is CASSPTTEVSGTGYTF. The CDR3 DNA sequence: TGTGCCAGCTCACCAACCACAGAGGTCAGCGGTACTGGCTACACCTTC.

This chain connects TRBV2 to TRBJ2-2; a possible D gene is TRBD2 (8 bases). The CDR3 consists of 17 residues. Germline loops: CDR1 SNHLY, CDR2 FYNNEI. The V and J ends lost 7 bases and 6 bases respectively, with 24 bases between them. CDR3 in DNA: TGTGCCAGCAACCGGGAGGGGGCGGTCTCTAGTCCCGGGGAGCTGTTTTTT. Translated: CASNREGAVSSPGELFF.

This sequence joins TRBV21-1 and TRBJ2-7; TRBD2, the table's D call, lacks a check against the DNA. TRBV21-1 is tagged as a pseudogene. The CDR3 length is 16 residues. CDR3 sequence reads: CASSKLLAGVSYEQYF. In DNA form, the CDR3 reads TGTGCCAGCAGCAAGCTACTAGCGGGAGTGTCCTACGAGCAGTACTTC.

The chain uses TRBV9 and TRBJ2-3; 7 bases line up with TRBD2. Germline V gene sequence: CDR1 SGDLS, CDR2 YYNGEE. V lost 2 bases, J lost 4 bases, and 7 bases stayed unmatched. The CDR3 totals 15 residues. The CDR3 sequence: CASSVAGESADTQYF. The DNA of the CDR3 is TGTGCCAGCAGCGTGGCGGGAGAGTCGGCAGATACGCAGTATTTT.

The V and J genes are TRBV2 and TRBJ1-5, with 7 positions matching TRBD1. The germline V gene has CDR1 SNHLY and CDR2 FYNNEI. The CDR3 contains 15 residues. Unmatched junction bases numbered 8, after V lost 6 bases and J lost 3 bases. Here the CDR3 DNA reads TGTGCCAGCAGAGGACAGGACTTAATCAATCAGCCCCAGCATTTT. Protein product: CASRGQDLINQPQHF.

The V gene is TRBV14, the J gene TRBJ2-1; a possible D gene is TRBD1 (5 bases). CDR1 and CDR2 (germline): SGHDN, FVKESK. CDR3 length: 13 residues. Trimming left V 0 bases short and J 14 bases short, with 14 bases between. The CDR3 sequence is CASSQDLLTAKFF. The CDR3 DNA reads TGTGCCAGCAGCCAAGATCTTTTGACAGCGAAGTTCTTC.

The gene calls are TRBV19 and TRBJ2-7; D remains unclear. Germline V gene sequence: CDR1 LNHDA, CDR2 SQIVND (reference sequence). V dropped 5 bases and J dropped 2 bases, with 7 bases sitting between them. This CDR3 contains 12 residues. In DNA form, the CDR3 reads TGTGCCAGTAGTTCAGGTCCCTACGAGCAGTACTTC. Translation gives CASSSGPYEQYF.

The chain employs TRBV27 and TRBJ1-6; D is ambiguous. The CDR3 consists of 16 residues. The germline gives CDR1 MNHEY, CDR2 SMNVEV (reference sequence). V was cut by 4 bases and J by 0 bases, with 10 bases left in between. The CDR3 DNA sequence: TGTGCCAGCAGTTCCGAGATGAGCTCCTATAATTCACCCCTCCACTTT. This codes for CASSSEMSSYNSPLHF.

The chain couples TRBV5-1 to TRBJ2-1, with TRBD2 identical over 8 bases. V lost 3 bases to trimming and J lost 7 bases; unmatched junction nucleotides: 15. This CDR3 is 17 amino acids long. Germline V gives CDR1 SGHRS, CDR2 YFSETQ. CDR3 DNA sequence: TGCGCCAGCAGCTGGGGATGGGGTAGCGGGGTTAGTAATGAGCAGTTCTTC. Its translation: CASSWGWGSGVSNEQFF.

This chain uses TRBV28 with TRBJ1-6; 9 bases are shared with TRBD1. After removal of 3 bases from V and 3 bases from J, the junction contained 3 bases not matched to a gene. Germline values: CDR1 MDHEN, CDR2 SYDVKM. The CDR3 extends over 16 amino acids. CDR3 sequence reads: CASSFLDRGYNSPLHF. The CDR3, as DNA: TGTGCCAGCAGTTTCTTGGACAGGGGCTATAATTCACCCCTCCACTTT.

The V call is TRBV9, the J call TRBJ2-1; 7 bases map to TRBD1. CDR1 and CDR2 from the germline V gene are SGDLS and YYNGEE. CDR3 length equals 15 residues. The V gene end was trimmed by 4 bases and the J gene end by 6 bases; junction bases not matched to a gene: 10. As DNA, the CDR3 is TGTGCCAGCAGCCTTGGACAGGTGGGGTTCAATGAGCAGTTCTTC. Its translation is CASSLGQVGFNEQFF.

The chain links TRBV25-1 to TRBJ1-2, with D unclear. The CDR3 runs to 12 residues. CDR1 MGHDK and CDR2 SYGVNS come from the germline V gene. Trimming pared 6 bases from V and 8 bases from J, leaving 13 bases between. In DNA, the CDR3 is TGTGCCAGCAGAAACGCGGTAGGAGGCTACACCTTC. This gives the protein CASRNAVGGYTF.

CDR3: CASSPSTSGRMDEQFF. CDR3 sequence (DNA): TGTGCCAGCAGCCCGTCGACTAGCGGGAGGATGGATGAGCAGTTCTTC. This chain joins TRBV7-3 and TRBJ2-1; 13 bases are shared with TRBD2. The CDR3 length is 16 residues. Trimming removed 5 bases from V and 8 bases from J; junction bases left unmatched: 9. Germline CDR1 SGHTA, CDR2 FQGTGA.

The rearrangement joins TRBV6-5 to TRBJ2-3; 9 bases map to TRBD2. Germline assignment: CDR1 MNHEY and CDR2 SVGAGI. V shed 4 bases, J shed 0 bases, and the junction held 5 bases outside the gene matches. This CDR3 has 16 residues. The CDR3 region is CASSLDSGRSTDTQYF. For the CDR3, the DNA is TGTGCCAGCAGTTTGGATAGCGGGAGAAGCACAGATACGCAGTATTTT.

This chain links TRBV6-2 or TRBV6-3 with TRBJ2-7, with 7 bases fitting TRBD2. J lost 7 bases, V lost 6 bases, and 12 bases had no gene match. Germline V gives CDR1 MNHEY, CDR2 SVGEGT. This CDR3 is built from 14 residues. CDR3 loop: CASSPGGGSGEQYF. CDR3 DNA: TGTGCCAGCAGCCCCGGAGGCGGGAGCGGAGAGCAGTACTTC.

This clone has more than one count but fewer than ten. The rearrangement uses TRBV3-1 (or the pseudogene TRBV3-2) and TRBJ2-5; TRBD2 might be the D (5 bases). Trimming left V 4 bases short and J 2 bases short, with 17 bases between. In germline, CDR1 is LGHDT, CDR2 YNNKEL (reference sequence). CDR3 length: 16 residues. CDR3 residues: CASSRTLGTGQETQYF. The CDR3 bases are TGTGCCAGCAGCCGAACTCTGGGTACGGGACAAGAGACCCAGTACTTC.

The sample holds one count of this clone. CDR3 coding DNA: TGTGCCATCAGTGCGGGGATTGACGGGGTAGCTTTCTTT. Translation: CAISAGIDGVAFF. This chain uses TRBV10-3 with TRBJ1-1, with D uncertain. Germline CDR1 reads ENHRY; CDR2 reads SYGVKD. V lost 4 bases, J lost 10 bases, and 16 bases lay in between. The CDR3 is made up of 13 amino acids.

V is TRBV10-3 and J is TRBJ1-2, with 10 bases lining up with TRBD1. The CDR3 has 15 amino acids. V dropped 4 bases and J dropped 8; count of bases not matched to a gene: 10. Germline V gives CDR1 ENHRY, CDR2 SYGVKD. The CDR3 region is CAISASGTGAGGYTF. The DNA of the CDR3 is TGTGCCATCAGTGCCTCCGGGACAGGGGCGGGAGGCTACACCTTC.